This T cell receptor (beta chain) appears in the sequencing data of a study of technical replicates of blood from four donors. The table came from immunoSEQ multiplex PCR; TCRdb's copy has only in-frame clones and leaves some out. This sample has tens of thousands of clones; under 95% occur once, and the top ten carry about 0.26%. The germline gives CDR1 SQVTM, CDR2 ANQGSEA. This CDR3 has 18 amino acids. The trim removed 5 bases at V and 2 bases at J, leaving 13 bases unmatched. The sample consisted of T cells isolated from PBMCs. The receptor comes from a human donor in good health. The rearrangement joins TRBV29-1 to TRBJ2-6, with 9 bases that match TRBD1. CDR3 in amino acids: CSVLQGAPPVTGANVLTF. DNA of the CDR3: TGCAGCGTTCTACAGGGGGCGCCCCCTGTCACTGGGGCCAACGTCCTGACTTTC.